This entry describes one T cell receptor (beta chain). Its antigen is unknown. This sample was taken from a study of cytomegalovirus exposure and HLA in healthy donors. J was trimmed by 4 bases and V by 2 bases; bases with no gene match: 3. Germline V gene data show CDR1 as LNHDA and CDR2 as SQIVND (reference sequence). This CDR3 comprises 14 residues. Study-level results: Researchers left out some V segments, among them TRBV6-2 and TRBV6-3, as indistinguishable. Prior analysis indicated that the majority of TCR beta V segments exhibited productivity approximately 87% or approximately 30% of the time. In a later analysis, several top co-occurrence clusters appeared linked to parvovirus B19, influenza, CMV and Epstein-Barr virus.

13 Jbeta primers and 60 Vbeta primers were used for the PCR. TCRdb's table, derived via immunoSEQ multiplex PCR, lists solely in-frame clones and lacks some. With tens of thousands of clones in the sample, the ten largest clones hold 3.5% to 4%. This sequence joins TRBV19 and TRBJ2-7; TRBD1 aligns across 9 bases. This clonotype was obtained from a male donor in good health and CMV-seronegative. The sample comprised PBMCs. The CDR3 DNA sequence: TGTGCCAGTAGTATATCGACAGGGGGGTACGAGCAGTACTTC. Residues: CASSISTGGYEQYF.